One sample yielded the 9 T cell receptor beta chains listed below, sequenced in a study of blood T cell repertoires in COVID-19. Libraries were prepared by immunoSEQ multiplex PCR; TCRdb keeps only in-frame clonotypes and omits some of them. The data show fewer than 350,000 clones, roughly 85% seen once. The sample was PBMCs or T cells enriched from blood (not recorded which). These receptors originate from a woman aged 45-60 years who had recovered from COVID-19.

This chain connects TRBV28 to TRBJ1-1; tentative D call: TRBD1 (5 bases). V was cut by 5 bases and J by 8 bases, with 12 bases left in between. The CDR3 has 12 amino acids. CDR1 is MDHEN, CDR2 SYDVKM, per germline. The CDR3 nucleotides read TGTGCCAGCAGTGGGGGGGTCAGGGAAGCTTTCTTT. This encodes CASSGGVREAFF.

The CDR3 sequence: CASSLAGAGGGGSPLHF. The DNA of the CDR3 is TGCGCCAGCAGCTTGGCCGGGGCAGGGGGCGGCGGTTCACCCCTCCACTTT. This chain uses TRBV5-1 with TRBJ1-6; 8 nucleotides match TRBD1. CDR1 SGHRS and CDR2 YFSETQ come from the germline V gene. With 0 bases clipped from V and 9 bases from J, the junction kept 11 bases outside the gene matches. CDR3 length: 17 residues.

V gene TRBV6-5 combines with J gene TRBJ2-5; TRBD1 aligns across 11 bases. The germline V gene encodes CDR1 MNHEY and CDR2 SVGAGI. V was pared by 2 bases and J by 13 bases, with 9 bases of the junction left unmatched. This CDR3 region has 14 residues. DNA of the CDR3: TGTGCCAGCAGTTACACTGGACAGGGGGCCCCTCCGTACTTC. It specifies CASSYTGQGAPPYF.

The table lists this clone with a count of one. At one of its ends the junction is not consistent with the germline gene, which may arise from a read error. V gene TRBV7-9 combines with J gene TRBJ2-5, with 7 bases aligning to TRBD1. This CDR3 is built from 13 residues. CDR1 is SEHNR, CDR2 FQNEAQ, per germline (reference sequence). The CDR3: CAKTGTAQGTQYF. CDR3 sequence (DNA): TGTGCCAAGACGGGGACAGCCCAAGGGACCCAGTACTTC.

The rearrangement links TRBV15 to TRBJ2-7, with 7 bases matching TRBD1. The V segment lost 4 bases and the J segment 4 bases; nucleotides outside the gene matches: 4. The germline CDR1 and CDR2 sequences are LNHNV and YYDKDF (reference sequence). The CDR3 has 13 amino acids. CDR3 region: CATSTGTVYEQYF. In nucleotides, the CDR3 is TGTGCCACCAGCACCGGGACAGTGTACGAGCAGTACTTC.

This chain links TRBV7-8 with TRBJ2-1; TRBD2 aligns across 10 bases. Looked up from germline, CDR1 is SGHVS and CDR2 is FQNEAQ. There are 15 residues in the CDR3. V lost 1 base to trimming and J lost 6 bases; unmatched junction nucleotides: 3. The CDR3 protein is CASSLGTSGLNEQFF. DNA of the CDR3: TGTGCCAGCAGCTTAGGGACTAGCGGCCTCAATGAGCAGTTCTTC.

The V call is TRBV3-1 (or the pseudogene TRBV3-2), the J call TRBJ2-7, with 7 bases aligning to TRBD1. Per the germline V gene, CDR1 is LGHDT and CDR2 is YNNKEL (reference sequence). The CDR3 length is 14 residues. Germline trimming cut 4 bases from V and 2 bases from J; bases unmatched to any gene: 5. CDR3 sequence: CASSPRQGAYEQYF. CDR3 DNA sequence: TGTGCCAGCAGCCCTCGACAGGGTGCCTACGAGCAGTACTTC.

This chain uses TRBV4-2 with TRBJ2-1, with 9 bases fitting TRBD1. This CDR3 has 15 residues. Per germline, CDR1 LGHNA and CDR2 YNFKEQ. V was pared by 3 bases and J by 5 bases, with 5 bases of the junction left unmatched. CDR3 amino acids: CASSQTGTGHNEQFF. In nucleotides, the CDR3 is TGTGCCAGCAGCCAGACAGGGACAGGGCACAATGAGCAGTTCTTC.

The V call is TRBV14, the J call TRBJ2-2, with 7 nucleotides matching TRBD1. Trimming at V came to 8 bases and at J to 3 bases, leaving 9 bases not matched to a gene. There are 15 residues in the CDR3. Germline CDR1 and CDR2: SGHDN and FVKESK. CDR3 amino acids: CASAPGTAYTGELFF. CDR3 in DNA: TGTGCCAGCGCCCCCGGGACAGCATACACCGGGGAGCTGTTTTTT.